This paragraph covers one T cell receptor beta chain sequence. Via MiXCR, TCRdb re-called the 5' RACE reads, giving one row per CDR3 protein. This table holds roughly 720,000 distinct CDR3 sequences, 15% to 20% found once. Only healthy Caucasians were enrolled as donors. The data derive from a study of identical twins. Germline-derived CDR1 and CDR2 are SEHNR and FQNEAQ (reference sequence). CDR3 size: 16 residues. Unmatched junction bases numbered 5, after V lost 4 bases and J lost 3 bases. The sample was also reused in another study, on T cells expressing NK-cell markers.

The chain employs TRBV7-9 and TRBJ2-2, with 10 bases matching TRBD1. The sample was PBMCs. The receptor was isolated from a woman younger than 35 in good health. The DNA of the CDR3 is TGTGCCAGCAGCTCATCCGGGACAGGGGACACCGGGGAGCTGTTTTTT. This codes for CASSSSGTGDTGELFF.